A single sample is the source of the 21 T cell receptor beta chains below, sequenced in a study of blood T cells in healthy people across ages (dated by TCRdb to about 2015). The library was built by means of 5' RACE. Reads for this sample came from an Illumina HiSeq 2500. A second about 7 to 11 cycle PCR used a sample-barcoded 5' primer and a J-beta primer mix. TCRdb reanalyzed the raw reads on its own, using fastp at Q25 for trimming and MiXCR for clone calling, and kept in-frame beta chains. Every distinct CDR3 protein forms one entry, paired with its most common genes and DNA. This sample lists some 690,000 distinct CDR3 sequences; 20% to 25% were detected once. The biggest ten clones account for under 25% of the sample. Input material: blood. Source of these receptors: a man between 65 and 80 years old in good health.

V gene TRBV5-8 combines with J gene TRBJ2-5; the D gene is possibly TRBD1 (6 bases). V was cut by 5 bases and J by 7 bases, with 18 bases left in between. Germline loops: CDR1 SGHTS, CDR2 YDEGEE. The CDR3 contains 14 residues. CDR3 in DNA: TGTGCCAGCAGTAAGACGAGGACAGCGATGACCCAGTACTTC. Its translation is CASSKTRTAMTQYF.

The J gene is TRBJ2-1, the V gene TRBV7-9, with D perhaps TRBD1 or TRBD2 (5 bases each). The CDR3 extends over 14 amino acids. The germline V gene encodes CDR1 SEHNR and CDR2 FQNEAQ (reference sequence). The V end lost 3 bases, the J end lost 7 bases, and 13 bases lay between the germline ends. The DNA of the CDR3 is TGTGCCAGCAGCTTCGCAGGGTGGGGGAATGAGCAGTTCTTC. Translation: CASSFAGWGNEQFF.

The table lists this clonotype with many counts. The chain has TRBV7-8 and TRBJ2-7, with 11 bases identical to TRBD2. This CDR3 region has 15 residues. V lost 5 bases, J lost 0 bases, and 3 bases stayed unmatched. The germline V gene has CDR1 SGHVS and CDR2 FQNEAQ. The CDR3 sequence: CASSRTSGSSYEQYV. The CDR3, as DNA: TGTGCCAGCAGCCGAACTAGCGGGAGCTCCTACGAGCAGTACGTC.

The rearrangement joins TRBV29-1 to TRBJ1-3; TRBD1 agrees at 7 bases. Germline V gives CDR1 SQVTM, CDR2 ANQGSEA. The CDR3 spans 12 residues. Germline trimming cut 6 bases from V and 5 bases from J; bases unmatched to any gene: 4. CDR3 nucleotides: TGCAGCGTCGGGACAGAAAGAAACACCATATATTTT. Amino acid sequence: CSVGTERNTIYF.

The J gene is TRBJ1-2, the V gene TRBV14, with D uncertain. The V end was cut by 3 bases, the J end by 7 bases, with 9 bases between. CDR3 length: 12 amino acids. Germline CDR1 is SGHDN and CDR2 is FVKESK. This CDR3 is CASSQGSLGYTF. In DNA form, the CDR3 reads TGTGCCAGCAGCCAGGGGTCCCTTGGCTACACCTTC.

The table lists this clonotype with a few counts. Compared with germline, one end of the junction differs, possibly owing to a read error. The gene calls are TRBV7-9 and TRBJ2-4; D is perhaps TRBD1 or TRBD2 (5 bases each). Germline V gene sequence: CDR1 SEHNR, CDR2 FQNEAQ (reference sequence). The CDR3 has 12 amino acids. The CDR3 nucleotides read TGTGCCAGCAGCTTAGGAGGGGTCCCTCCTAACTTC. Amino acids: CASSLGGVPPNF.

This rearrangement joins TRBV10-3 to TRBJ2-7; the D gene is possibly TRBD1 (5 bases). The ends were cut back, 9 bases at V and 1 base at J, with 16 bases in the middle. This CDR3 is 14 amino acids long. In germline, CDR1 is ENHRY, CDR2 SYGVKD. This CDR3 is CAIMAGFESYEQYF. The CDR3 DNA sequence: TGTGCCATAATGGCAGGGTTTGAGTCCTACGAGCAGTACTTC.

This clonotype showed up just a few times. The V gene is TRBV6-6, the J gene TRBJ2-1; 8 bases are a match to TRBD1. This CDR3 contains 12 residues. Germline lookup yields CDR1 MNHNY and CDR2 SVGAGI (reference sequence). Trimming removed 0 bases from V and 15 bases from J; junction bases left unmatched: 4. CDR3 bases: TGTGCCAGCAGTTACTCGTCGGGACAGGTGTTCTTC. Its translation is CASSYSSGQVFF.

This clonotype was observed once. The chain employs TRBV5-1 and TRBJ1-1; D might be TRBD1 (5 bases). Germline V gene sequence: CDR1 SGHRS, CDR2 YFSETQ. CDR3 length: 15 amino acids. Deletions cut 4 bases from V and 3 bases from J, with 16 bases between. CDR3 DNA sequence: TGCGCCAGCAGCGCCCAGGGTGCCTCCTACACTGAAGCTTTCTTT. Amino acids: CASSAQGASYTEAFF.

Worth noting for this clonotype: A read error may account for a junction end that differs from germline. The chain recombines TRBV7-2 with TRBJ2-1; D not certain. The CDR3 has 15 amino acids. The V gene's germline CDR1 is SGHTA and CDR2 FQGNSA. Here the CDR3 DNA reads TGTGCCTGCAGCCACGACGCTCCCTCCTACAATGAGCAGTTCTTC. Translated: CACSHDAPSYNEQFF.

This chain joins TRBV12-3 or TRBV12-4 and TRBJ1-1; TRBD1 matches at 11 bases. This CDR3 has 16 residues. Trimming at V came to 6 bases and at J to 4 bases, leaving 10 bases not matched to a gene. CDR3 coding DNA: TGTGCCAGCAGGAGTTGGGACAGGGGGAACGGCACTGAAGCTTTCTTT. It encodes CASRSWDRGNGTEAFF.

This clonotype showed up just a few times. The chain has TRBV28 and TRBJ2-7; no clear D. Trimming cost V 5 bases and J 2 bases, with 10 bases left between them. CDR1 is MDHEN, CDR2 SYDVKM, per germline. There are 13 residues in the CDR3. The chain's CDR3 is CASSLPTTYEQYF. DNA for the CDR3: TGTGCCAGCAGTCTCCCCACTACCTACGAGCAGTACTTC.

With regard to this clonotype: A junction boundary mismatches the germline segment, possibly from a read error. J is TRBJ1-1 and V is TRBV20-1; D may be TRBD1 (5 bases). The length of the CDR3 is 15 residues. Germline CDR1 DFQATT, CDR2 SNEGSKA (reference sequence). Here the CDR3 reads CSAKRIGTSNTEAFF. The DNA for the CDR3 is TGCAGTGCAAAGAGGATAGGGACCTCCAACACTGAGGCTTTCTTT.

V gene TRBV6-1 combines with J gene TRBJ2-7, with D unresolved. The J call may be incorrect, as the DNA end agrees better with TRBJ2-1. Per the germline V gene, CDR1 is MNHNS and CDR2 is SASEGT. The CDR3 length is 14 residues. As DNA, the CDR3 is TGTGCCAGCAGGCTCCCGGAACTGGTTGATGAGCAGTTCTTC. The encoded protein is CASRLPELVDEQFF.

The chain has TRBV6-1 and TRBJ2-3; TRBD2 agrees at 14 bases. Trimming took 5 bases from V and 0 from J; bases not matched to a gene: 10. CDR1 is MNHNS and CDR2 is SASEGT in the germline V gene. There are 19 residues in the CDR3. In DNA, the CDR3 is TGTGCCAGCAGTCATAGGACTAGCGGGAGGCAATCTAGCACAGATACGCAGTATTTT. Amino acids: CASSHRTSGRQSSTDTQYF.

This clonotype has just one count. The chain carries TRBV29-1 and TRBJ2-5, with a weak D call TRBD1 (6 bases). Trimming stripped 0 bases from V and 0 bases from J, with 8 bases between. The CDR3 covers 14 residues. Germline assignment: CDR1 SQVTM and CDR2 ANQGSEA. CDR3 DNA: TGCAGCGTTGAAGATGACAGGTACCAAGAGACCCAGTACTTC. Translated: CSVEDDRYQETQYF.

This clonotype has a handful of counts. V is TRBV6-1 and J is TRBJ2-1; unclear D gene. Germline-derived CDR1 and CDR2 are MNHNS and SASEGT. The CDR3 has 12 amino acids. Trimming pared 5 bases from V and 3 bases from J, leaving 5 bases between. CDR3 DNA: TGTGCCAGCAGTATAGGCTACAATGAGCAGTTCTTC. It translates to CASSIGYNEQFF.

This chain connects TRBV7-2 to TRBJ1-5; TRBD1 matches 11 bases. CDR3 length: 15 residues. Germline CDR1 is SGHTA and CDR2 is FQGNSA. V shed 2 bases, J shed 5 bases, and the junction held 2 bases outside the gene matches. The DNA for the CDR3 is TGTGCCAGCAGCTTATGGGGACAGGGGGATCAGCCCCAGCATTTT. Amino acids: CASSLWGQGDQPQHF.

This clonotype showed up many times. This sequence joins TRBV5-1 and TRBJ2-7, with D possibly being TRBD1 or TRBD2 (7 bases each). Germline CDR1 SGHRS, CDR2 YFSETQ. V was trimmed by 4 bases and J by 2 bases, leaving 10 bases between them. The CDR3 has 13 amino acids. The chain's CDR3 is CASSSGTAYEQYF. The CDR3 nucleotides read TGCGCCAGCAGCAGCGGGACAGCCTACGAGCAGTACTTC.

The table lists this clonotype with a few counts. The CDR3 is CASSLLGVDTDTQYF. The CDR3 region has the DNA TGCGCCAGCAGCTTGCTGGGAGTAGACACAGATACGCAGTATTTT. V gene TRBV5-1 combines with J gene TRBJ2-3; tentatively, D is TRBD2 (5 bases). V was clipped by 1 base and J by 2 bases, with 11 bases between them. This CDR3 is built from 15 residues. Germline V gives CDR1 SGHRS, CDR2 YFSETQ.

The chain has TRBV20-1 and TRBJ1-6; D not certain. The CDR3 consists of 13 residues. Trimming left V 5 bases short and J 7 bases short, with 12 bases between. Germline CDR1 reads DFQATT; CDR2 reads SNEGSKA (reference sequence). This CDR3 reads CSASGRGNSPLHF. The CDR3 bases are TGCAGTGCTTCCGGACGGGGAAATTCACCCCTCCACTTT.